Sequencing of this T cell receptor beta chain was carried out in a study of sequential checkpoint blockade in melanoma. Clones were sequenced by immunoSEQ multiplex PCR, and TCRdb holds only the in-frame ones, with some missing. Among about 28,000 clones listed, more than 80% were seen once. Treatment given: randomized to nivolumab then ipilimumab (arm A) or the reverse (arm B). This CDR3 has 15 amino acids. Germline CDR1 MRHNA, CDR2 SNTAGT. V gave up 3 bases and J gave up 6 bases; unmatched junction bases: 7. This sequence was found in a human donor with melanoma. The material sequenced was CD8+ T cells sorted from blood (inferred from file names), taken from a patient given nivolumab and ipilimumab in sequence. This chain joins TRBV6-4 and TRBJ2-3, with TRBD2 matching over 9 bases. CDR3 residues: CASSEGTSSPDTQYF. The DNA for the CDR3 is TGTGCCAGCAGTGAAGGGACTAGCTCACCCGATACGCAGTATTTT.